This passage covers 22 T cell receptor beta chains from one sample sequenced in a study of cytomegalovirus exposure and HLA in healthy donors. Researchers ran the PCR with 60 Vbeta and 13 Jbeta primers. Sequencing was performed with immunoSEQ multiplex PCR; in TCRdb, only in-frame clones are kept and a portion is missing. The data show approximately 130,000 clones, 82% seen once. Sequenced input: PBMCs. The receptors shown here come from a woman between 50 and 59 years old in good health and CMV-seropositive.

This chain links TRBV6-1 with TRBJ1-3; D is ambiguous. Trimming removed 4 bases at V and 0 bases at J, with 10 bases between. The CDR3 length is 15 residues. The germline V gene has CDR1 MNHNS and CDR2 SASEGT. The CDR3 spells CASSALPSSGNTIYF. CDR3 nucleotides: TGTGCCAGCAGTGCTTTGCCCAGCTCTGGAAACACCATATATTTT.

V and J are TRBV6-4 and TRBJ2-2; tentatively, D is TRBD2 (5 bases). The germline V gene has CDR1 MRHNA and CDR2 SNTAGT. V gave up 6 bases and J gave up 4 bases, with 15 bases separating them. The CDR3 loop spans 15 amino acids. CDR3 amino acids: CASSYSGEGTGELFF. CDR3 DNA: TGTGCCAGCAGCTACTCAGGAGAGGGCACCGGGGAGCTGTTTTTT.

This clone showed up many times. The V and J genes are TRBV5-1 and TRBJ2-7; TRBD1 aligns across 9 bases. Per germline, CDR1 SGHRS and CDR2 YFSETQ. The CDR3 totals 15 residues. With 4 bases clipped from V and 1 base from J, the junction kept 6 bases outside the gene matches. The CDR3 spells CASSNTGTGSYEQYF. CDR3 DNA sequence: TGCGCCAGCAGCAACACCGGGACAGGGTCCTACGAGCAGTACTTC. The full variable domain, with the rest looked up from reference TRBV5-1 and TRBJ2-7, is KAGVTQTPRYLIKTRGQQVTLSCSPISGHRSVSWYQQTPGQGLQFLFEYFSETQRNKGNFPGRFSGRQFSNSRSEMNVSTLELGDSALYLCASSNTGTGSYEQYFGPGTRLTVT.

The J gene is TRBJ1-5, the V gene TRBV6-4; D not resolved. The CDR3 has 13 residues. Germline CDR1 MRHNA, CDR2 SNTAGT. The V end lost 5 bases, the J end lost 0 bases, and 5 bases lay between the germline ends. As DNA, the CDR3 is TGTGCCAGCAGTAAGAGTAGCAATCAGCCCCAGCATTTT. It is translated as CASSKSSNQPQHF.

This chain uses TRBV19 with TRBJ1-1; no reliable D call. V lost 2 bases to trimming and J lost 10 bases, with 17 bases between them. This CDR3 is 14 amino acids long. Germline CDR1 LNHDA, CDR2 SQIVND (reference sequence). The DNA for the CDR3 is TGTGCCAGTAGTATACTACTACACTCCGGAGGAGCTTTCTTT. As protein: CASSILLHSGGAFF.

The chain joins TRBV7-3 to TRBJ1-1; TRBD1 matches 8 bases. The germline V gene encodes CDR1 SGHTA and CDR2 FQGTGA. V shed 6 bases and J 3 bases; nucleotides not matched to a gene: 3. The CDR3 has 13 amino acids. Here the CDR3 reads CASSRTGYTEAFF. The CDR3 DNA reads TGTGCCAGCAGTCGGACAGGGTACACTGAAGCTTTCTTT. Full variable domain (remainder filled in from reference TRBV7-3 and TRBJ1-1): GAGVSQTPSNKVTEKGKYVELRCDPISGHTALYWYRQSLGQGPEFLIYFQGTGAADDSGLPNDRFFAVRPEGSVSTLKIQRTERGDSAVYLCASSRTGYTEAFFGQGTRLTVV.

Of note for this clone: Other DNA variants within this sample encode the same CDR3. V usage is TRBV5-4 and J usage is TRBJ2-1, with D possibly matching TRBD2 (7 bases). Germline V gene data show CDR1 as SGHNT and CDR2 as YYREEE (reference sequence). The CDR3 loop spans 15 amino acids. V was trimmed by 2 bases and J by 4 bases, leaving 13 bases between them. The CDR3 loop reads CASSFSGGQYNEQFF. In nucleotides, the CDR3 is TGTGCCAGCAGCTTCTCGGGGGGCCAATACAATGAGCAGTTCTTC.

The chain combines TRBV27 with TRBJ2-5, with a weak D call TRBD2 (5 bases). Trimming took off 5 bases at V and 5 bases at J, with 18 bases between the two ends. Germline CDR1 is MNHEY and CDR2 is SMNVEV (reference sequence). This CDR3 has 15 amino acids. In nucleotides, the CDR3 is TGTGCCAGCAGTCCGGGCACCTCCCGCGGGGAGACCCAGTACTTC. The encoded protein is CASSPGTSRGETQYF.

The V gene is TRBV7-9, the J gene TRBJ1-5, with TRBD1 as a possible D gene (6 bases). The CDR3 runs to 16 residues. Deletions cut 3 bases from V and 7 bases from J, with 19 bases between. CDR1 is SEHNR and CDR2 is FQNEAQ in the germline V gene (reference sequence). The CDR3 loop is CASSLSGASTGQPQHF. The CDR3 coding sequence is TGTGCCAGCAGCTTGTCAGGGGCCAGCACGGGGCAGCCCCAGCATTTT.

The rearrangement links TRBV6-5 to TRBJ2-2; 8 bases fit TRBD2. Germline values: CDR1 MNHEY, CDR2 SVGAGI. V was pared by 6 bases and J by 6 bases, with 9 bases of the junction left unmatched. This CDR3 is built from 15 residues. The CDR3 nucleotides read TGTGCCAGCAGCGGGGGGGTTTTTGCGGCCGGGGAGCTGTTTTTT. It encodes CASSGGVFAAGELFF.

V is TRBV21-1 and J is TRBJ2-3; whether TRBD1, the table's D call, matches the DNA was not checked. TRBV21-1 is shown as a pseudogene. This CDR3 has 18 residues. The CDR3 region has the DNA TGTGCCAGCAGCACGACCCCTGGTAGGACAGGACACACAGATACGCAGTATTTT. Translated: CASSTTPGRTGHTDTQYF.

The chain links TRBV7-3 to TRBJ1-3, with 7 bases aligning to TRBD1. Germline lookup yields CDR1 SGHTA and CDR2 FQGTGA. This CDR3 has 14 amino acids. The junction had 5 bases not matched to a gene; V was cut back by 5 bases and J by 4 bases. CDR3: CASSPTGTGNTIYF. The CDR3 nucleotides are TGTGCCAGCAGCCCGACAGGGACGGGAAACACCATATATTTT.

The chain joins TRBV10-3 to TRBJ1-5; no definite D call. The CDR3 contains 13 residues. Deletions cut 2 bases from V and 5 bases from J, with 7 bases between. The germline CDR1 and CDR2 sequences are ENHRY and SYGVKD. This chain's CDR3 is CAISEDGDQPQHF. The CDR3 DNA reads as TGTGCCATCAGTGAGGACGGAGATCAGCCCCAGCATTTT.

This clone was seen once. This chain joins TRBV7-9 and TRBJ2-4; 8 bases agree with TRBD1. Losses at the gene ends were 4 bases for V and 1 base for J; bases not matched to a gene: 6. Germline V gives CDR1 SEHNR, CDR2 FQNEAQ (reference sequence). The CDR3 loop spans 16 amino acids. The CDR3 DNA is TGTGCCAGCAGCTCCAGGGGGCGCGAGGCCAAAAACATTCAGTACTTC. Translating gives CASSSRGREAKNIQYF.

V gene TRBV6-1 combines with J gene TRBJ1-2, with 7 bases aligning to TRBD1. Germline CDR1 is MNHNS and CDR2 is SASEGT. This CDR3 contains 11 residues. Losses at the gene ends were 3 bases for V and 14 bases for J; bases not matched to a gene: 6. The CDR3 spells CASSEVTGRTF. In DNA form, the CDR3 reads TGTGCCAGCAGTGAGGTGACAGGGAGGACCTTC.

This clone was found a few times. The gene calls are TRBV6-6 and TRBJ1-1, with 7 bases lining up with TRBD1. V lost 10 bases, J lost 0 bases, and 14 bases stayed unmatched. Germline V lookup: CDR1 MNHNY, CDR2 SVGAGI (reference sequence). CDR3 length: 16 residues. The CDR3 region is CATKRRQGAMNTEAFF. For the CDR3, the DNA is TGTGCCACCAAACGGAGACAGGGCGCCATGAACACTGAAGCTTTCTTT.

V gene TRBV12-5 combines with J gene TRBJ2-1, with a weak D call TRBD2 (6 bases). This CDR3 is built from 14 residues. Per germline, CDR1 LGHNT and CDR2 FRNRAP. V lost 7 bases and J 2 bases, leaving 12 bases between the germline ends. The CDR3 nucleotides are TGTGCTAGTGCCGGGACTTACCCCTACAATGAGCAGTTCTTC. This encodes CASAGTYPYNEQFF. The full variable domain, completed using reference TRBV12-5 and TRBJ2-1, is DARVTQTPRHKVTEMGQEVTMRCQPILGHNTVFWYRQTMMQGLELLAYFRNRAPLDDSGMPKDRFSAEMPDATLATLKIQPSEPRDSAVYFCASAGTYPYNEQFFGPGTRLTVL.

The J gene is TRBJ2-7, the V gene TRBV7-8; D is unresolved. In germline, CDR1 is SGHVS, CDR2 FQNEAQ. Between the trimmed V and J ends, which lost 5 bases and 3 bases, there was a span of 5 bases. The CDR3 loop spans 11 amino acids. DNA for the CDR3: TGTGCCAGCAGCCTATACTACGAGCAGTACTTC. As protein: CASSLYYEQYF.

In its sample, this clone was seen a few times. This chain links TRBV28 with TRBJ1-4; no firm D call. The germline V gene has CDR1 MDHEN and CDR2 SYDVKM. V lost 4 bases, J lost 7 bases, and 22 bases lay in between. The CDR3 sequence is 17 residues long. The CDR3 region has the DNA TGTGCCAGCAGTTCCCTAGCCCCCCGGGCCCTTGGTGAAAAACTGTTTTTT. It is translated as CASSSLAPRALGEKLFF. The entire variable domain, with the rest obtained from reference TRBV28 and TRBJ1-4, is as follows: DVKVTQSSRYLVKRTGEKVFLECVQDMDHENMFWYRQDPGLGLRLIYFSYDVKMKEKGDIPEGYSVSREKKERFSLILESASTNQTSMYLCASSSLAPRALGEKLFFGSGTQLSVL.

The chain links TRBV7-3 to TRBJ2-3; 8 nucleotides line up with TRBD2. The CDR3 is 15 residues long. Germline loops: CDR1 SGHTA, CDR2 FQGTGA. Trimming removed 5 bases from V and 2 bases from J; junction bases left unmatched: 6. The CDR3 here is CASSLGLGVTDTQYF. The CDR3 coding sequence is TGTGCCAGCAGCCTGGGACTAGGGGTCACAGATACGCAGTATTTT.

The chain has TRBV28 and TRBJ1-4; D possibly corresponds to TRBD1 (6 bases). Looked up from germline, CDR1 is MDHEN and CDR2 is SYDVKM. This CDR3 region has 14 residues. Trimming pared 4 bases from V and 3 bases from J, leaving 9 bases between. CDR3 in DNA: TGTGCCAGCAGTTCACAGGGTGCTAATGAAAAACTGTTTTTT. It yields the protein CASSSQGANEKLFF.

The V call is TRBV5-1, the J call TRBJ2-1, with TRBD2 identical over 10 bases. Trimming at V came to 3 bases and at J to 6 bases, leaving 6 bases not matched to a gene. The CDR3 extends over 15 amino acids. The germline V gene encodes CDR1 SGHRS and CDR2 YFSETQ. The CDR3 region is CASSSLAGKGNEQFF. The CDR3 nucleotides read TGCGCCAGCAGCTCACTAGCGGGGAAGGGCAATGAGCAGTTCTTC.